The TCR beta chain described here comes from a study of T cell responses to AZD1222 COVID-19 vaccine. Assay: immunoSEQ multiplex PCR; the TCRdb copy retains only in-frame clones and omits some. In the table there are 150,000 or so clones, 93% of which are singletons. Looked up from germline, CDR1 is GTSNPN and CDR2 is SVGIG (reference sequence). This CDR3 contains 13 residues. With 3 bases removed from V and 1 base from J, the gap between germline ends came to 9 bases. The source is an adult in good health. V and J are TRBV30 and TRBJ1-1; D not certain. The specimen was peripheral blood, collected on day 0 of AZD1222 vaccination. CDR3 sequence reads: CAWRVSENTEAFF. The CDR3 DNA sequence: TGTGCCTGGAGGGTCTCCGAGAACACTGAAGCTTTCTTT.